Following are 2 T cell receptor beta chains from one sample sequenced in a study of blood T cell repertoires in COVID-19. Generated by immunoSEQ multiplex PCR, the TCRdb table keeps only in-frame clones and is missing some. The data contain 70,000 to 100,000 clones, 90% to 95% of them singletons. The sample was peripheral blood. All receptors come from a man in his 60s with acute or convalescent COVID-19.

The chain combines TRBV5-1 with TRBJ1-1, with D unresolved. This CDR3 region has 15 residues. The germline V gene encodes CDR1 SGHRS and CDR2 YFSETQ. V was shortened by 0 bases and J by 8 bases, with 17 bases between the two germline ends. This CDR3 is CASSLDGLIRREAFF. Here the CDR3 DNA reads TGCGCCAGCAGCTTGGACGGACTTATCAGGAGGGAAGCTTTCTTT.

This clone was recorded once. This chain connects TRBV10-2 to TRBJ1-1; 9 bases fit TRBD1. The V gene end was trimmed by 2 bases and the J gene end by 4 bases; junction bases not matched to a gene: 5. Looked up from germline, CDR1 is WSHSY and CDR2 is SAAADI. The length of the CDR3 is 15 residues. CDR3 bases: TGCGCCAGCAGTGAGCCCGACAGGGGGGTCACTGAAGCTTTCTTT. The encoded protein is CASSEPDRGVTEAFF.